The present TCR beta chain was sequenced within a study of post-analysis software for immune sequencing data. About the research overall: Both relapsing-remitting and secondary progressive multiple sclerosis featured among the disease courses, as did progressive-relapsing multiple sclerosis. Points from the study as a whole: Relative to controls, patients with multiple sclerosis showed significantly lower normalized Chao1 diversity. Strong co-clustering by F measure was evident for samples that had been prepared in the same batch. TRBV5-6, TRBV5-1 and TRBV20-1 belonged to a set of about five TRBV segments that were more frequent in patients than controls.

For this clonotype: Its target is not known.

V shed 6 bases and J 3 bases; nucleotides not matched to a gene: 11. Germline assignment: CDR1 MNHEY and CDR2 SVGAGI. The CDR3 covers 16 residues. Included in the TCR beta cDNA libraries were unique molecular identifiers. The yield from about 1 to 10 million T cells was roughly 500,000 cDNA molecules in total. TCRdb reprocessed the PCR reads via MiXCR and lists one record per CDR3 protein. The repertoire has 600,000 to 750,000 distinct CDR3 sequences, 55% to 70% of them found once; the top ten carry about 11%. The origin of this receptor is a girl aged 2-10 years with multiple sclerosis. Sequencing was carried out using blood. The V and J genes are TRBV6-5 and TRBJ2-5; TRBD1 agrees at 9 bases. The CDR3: CASRRDREGTKETQYF. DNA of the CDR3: TGTGCCAGCAGGAGGGACAGGGAGGGCACCAAAGAGACCCAGTACTTC.